This T cell receptor beta chain is from a study of blood T cell repertoires in COVID-19. Study details: Acute-phase and convalescent COVID-19 samples originated in the United States, Italy and Spain. T cells, B-cell-depleted T cells, or PBMCs supplied cDNA or gDNA.

The germline V gene encodes CDR1 SGHTS and CDR2 YDEGEE. V was trimmed by 5 bases and J by 5 bases, leaving 13 bases between them. The CDR3 sequence is 13 residues long. Assay used: immunoSEQ multiplex PCR; TCRdb lists only in-frame clones, some missing. This table has 80,000 to 130,000 clones, 91% appearing once. Input material: peripheral blood. This chain uses TRBV5-8 with TRBJ1-1, with D possibly matching TRBD1 (6 bases). This receptor was identified in a man between 60 and 75 years old with acute or convalescent COVID-19. The CDR3 sequence is CASRPRGGTEAFF. For the CDR3, the DNA is TGTGCCAGCAGACCTAGGGGGGGTACTGAAGCTTTCTTT.